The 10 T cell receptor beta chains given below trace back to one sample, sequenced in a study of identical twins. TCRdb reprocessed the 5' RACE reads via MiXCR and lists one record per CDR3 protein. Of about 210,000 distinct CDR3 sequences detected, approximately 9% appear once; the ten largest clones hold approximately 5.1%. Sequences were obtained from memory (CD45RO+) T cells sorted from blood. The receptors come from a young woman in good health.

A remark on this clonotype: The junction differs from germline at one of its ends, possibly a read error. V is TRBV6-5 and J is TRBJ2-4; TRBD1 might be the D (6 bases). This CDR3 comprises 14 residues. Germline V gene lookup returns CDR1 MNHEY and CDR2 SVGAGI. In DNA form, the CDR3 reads TGTGCCAGCAGTTTGACAGGTCTTAAAAACAATCAGTACTTC. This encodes CASSLTGLKNNQYF.

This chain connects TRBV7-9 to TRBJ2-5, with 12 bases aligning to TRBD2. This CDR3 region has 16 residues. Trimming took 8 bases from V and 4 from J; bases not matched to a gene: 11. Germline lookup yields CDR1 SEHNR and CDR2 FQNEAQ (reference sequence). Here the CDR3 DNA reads TGTGCCAGCGGCGAGGGTACGGGACTAGCGGGAGAGACCCAGTACTTC. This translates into CASGEGTGLAGETQYF.

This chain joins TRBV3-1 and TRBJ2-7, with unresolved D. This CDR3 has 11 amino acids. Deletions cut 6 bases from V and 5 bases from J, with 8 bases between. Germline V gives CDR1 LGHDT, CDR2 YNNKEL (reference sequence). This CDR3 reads CASSLQNEQYF. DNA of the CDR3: TGTGCCAGCAGTCTTCAAAACGAGCAGTACTTC.

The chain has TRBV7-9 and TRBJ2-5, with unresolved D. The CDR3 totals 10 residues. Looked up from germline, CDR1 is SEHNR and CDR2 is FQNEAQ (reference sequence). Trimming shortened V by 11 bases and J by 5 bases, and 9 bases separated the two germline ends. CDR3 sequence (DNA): TGTGCCGCAGCTGCGGAGACCCAGTACTTC. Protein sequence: CAAAAETQYF. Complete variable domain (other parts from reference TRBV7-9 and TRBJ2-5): DTGVSQNPRHKITKRGQNVTFRCDPISEHNRLYWYRQTLGQGPEFLTYFQNEAQLEKSRLLSDRFSAERPKGSFSTLEIQRTEQGDSAMYLCAAAAETQYFGPGTRLLVL.

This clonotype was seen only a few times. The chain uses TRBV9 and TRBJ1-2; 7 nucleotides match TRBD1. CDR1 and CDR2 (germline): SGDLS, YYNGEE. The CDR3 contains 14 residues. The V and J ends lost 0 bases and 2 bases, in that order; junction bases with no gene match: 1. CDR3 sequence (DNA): TGTGCCAGCAGCGTAGGACAGGGAAACTATGGCTACACCTTC. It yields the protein CASSVGQGNYGYTF.

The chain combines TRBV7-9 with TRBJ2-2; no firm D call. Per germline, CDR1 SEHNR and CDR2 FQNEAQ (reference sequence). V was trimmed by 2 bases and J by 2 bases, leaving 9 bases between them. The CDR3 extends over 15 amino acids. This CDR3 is CASSLIGRNTGELFF. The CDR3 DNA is TGTGCCAGCAGCTTAATCGGCAGAAACACCGGGGAGCTGTTTTTT.

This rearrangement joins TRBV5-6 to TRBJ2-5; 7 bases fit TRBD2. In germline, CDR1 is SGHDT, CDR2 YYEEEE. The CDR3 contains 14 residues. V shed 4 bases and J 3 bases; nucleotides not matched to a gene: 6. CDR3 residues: CASSRGTNKETQYF. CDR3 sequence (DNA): TGTGCCAGCAGCCGCGGGACTAATAAAGAGACCCAGTACTTC.

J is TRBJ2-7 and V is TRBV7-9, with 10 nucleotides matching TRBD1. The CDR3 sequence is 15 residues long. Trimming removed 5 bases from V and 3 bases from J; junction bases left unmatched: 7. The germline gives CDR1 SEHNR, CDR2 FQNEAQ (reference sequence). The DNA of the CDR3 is TGTGCCAGCAGCCCCTACAGGACAGGGGGCTACGAGCAGTACTTC. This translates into CASSPYRTGGYEQYF.

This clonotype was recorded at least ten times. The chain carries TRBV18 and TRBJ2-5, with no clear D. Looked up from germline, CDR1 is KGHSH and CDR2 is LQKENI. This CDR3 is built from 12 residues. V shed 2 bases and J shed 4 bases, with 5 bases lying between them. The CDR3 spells CASSPSGETQYF. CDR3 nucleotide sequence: TGTGCCAGCTCACCATCGGGAGAGACCCAGTACTTC.

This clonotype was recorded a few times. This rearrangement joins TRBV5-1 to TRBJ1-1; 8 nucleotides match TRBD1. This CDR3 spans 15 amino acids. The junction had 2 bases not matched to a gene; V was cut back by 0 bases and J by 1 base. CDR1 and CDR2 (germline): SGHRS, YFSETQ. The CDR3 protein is CASSLAGTGNTEAFF. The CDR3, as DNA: TGCGCCAGCAGCTTGGCCGGGACAGGGAACACTGAAGCTTTCTTT.